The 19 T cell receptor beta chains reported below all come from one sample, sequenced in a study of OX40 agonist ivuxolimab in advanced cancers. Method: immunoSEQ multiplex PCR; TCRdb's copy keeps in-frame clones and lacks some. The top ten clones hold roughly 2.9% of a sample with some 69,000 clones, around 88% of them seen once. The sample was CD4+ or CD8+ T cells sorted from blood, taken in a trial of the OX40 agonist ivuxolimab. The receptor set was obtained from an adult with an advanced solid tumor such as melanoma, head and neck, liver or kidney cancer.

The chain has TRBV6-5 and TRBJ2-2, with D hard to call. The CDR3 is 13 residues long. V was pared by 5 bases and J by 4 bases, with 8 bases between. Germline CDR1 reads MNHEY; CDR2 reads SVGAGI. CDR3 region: CASSASITGELFF. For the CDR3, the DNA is TGTGCCAGCAGTGCTTCGATCACCGGGGAGCTGTTTTTT.

CDR3 sequence: CASSVDSANEKLFF. CDR3 nucleotide sequence: TGTGCCAGCAGCGTTGACAGCGCTAATGAAAAACTGTTTTTT. V is TRBV9 and J is TRBJ1-4; TRBD1 is a possible D gene (5 bases). Trimming shortened V by 2 bases and J by 3 bases, and 8 bases separated the two germline ends. This CDR3 is 14 amino acids long. Germline-derived CDR1 and CDR2 are SGDLS and YYNGEE.

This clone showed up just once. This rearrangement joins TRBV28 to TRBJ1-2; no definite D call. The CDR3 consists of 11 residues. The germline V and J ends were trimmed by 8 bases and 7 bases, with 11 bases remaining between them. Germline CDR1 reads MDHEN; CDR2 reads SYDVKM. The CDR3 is CASGPRFGYTF. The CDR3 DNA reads TGTGCCAGCGGCCCGAGGTTTGGCTACACCTTC.

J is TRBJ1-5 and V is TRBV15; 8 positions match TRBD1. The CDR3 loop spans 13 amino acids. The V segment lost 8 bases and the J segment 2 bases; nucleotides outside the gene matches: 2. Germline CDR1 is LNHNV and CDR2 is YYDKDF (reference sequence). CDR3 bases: TGTGCCACCTCGACAGGGGGCAATCAGCCCCAGCATTTT. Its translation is CATSTGGNQPQHF.

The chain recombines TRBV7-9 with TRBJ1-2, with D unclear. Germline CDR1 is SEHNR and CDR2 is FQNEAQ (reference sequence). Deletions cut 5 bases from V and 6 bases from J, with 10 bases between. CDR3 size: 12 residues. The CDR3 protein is CASSHPEDGYTF. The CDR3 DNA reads TGTGCCAGCAGCCACCCGGAGGATGGCTACACCTTC.

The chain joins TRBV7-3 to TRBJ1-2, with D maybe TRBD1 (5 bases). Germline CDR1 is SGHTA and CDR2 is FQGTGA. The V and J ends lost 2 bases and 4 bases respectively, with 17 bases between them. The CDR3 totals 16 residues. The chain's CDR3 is CASSLGPLGTGYGYTF. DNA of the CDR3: TGTGCCAGCAGCTTAGGCCCCTTGGGCACAGGCTATGGCTACACCTTC. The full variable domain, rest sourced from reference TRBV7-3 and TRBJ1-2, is GAGVSQTPSNKVTEKGKYVELRCDPISGHTALYWYRQSLGQGPEFLIYFQGTGAADDSGLPNDRFFAVRPEGSVSTLKIQRTERGDSAVYLCASSLGPLGTGYGYTFGSGTRLTVV.

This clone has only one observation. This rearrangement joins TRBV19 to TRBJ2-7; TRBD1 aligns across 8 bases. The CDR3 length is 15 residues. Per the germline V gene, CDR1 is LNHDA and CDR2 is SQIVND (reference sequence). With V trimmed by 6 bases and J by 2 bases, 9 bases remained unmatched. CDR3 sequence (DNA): TGTGCCAGTAGGGACCGGGACAGGCTGCCCTACGAGCAGTACTTC. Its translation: CASRDRDRLPYEQYF.

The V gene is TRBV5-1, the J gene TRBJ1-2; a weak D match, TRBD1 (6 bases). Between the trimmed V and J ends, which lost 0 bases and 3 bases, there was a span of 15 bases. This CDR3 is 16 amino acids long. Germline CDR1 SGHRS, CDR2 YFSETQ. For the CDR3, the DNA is TGCGCCAGCAGCTTGGCTTTAGGGGGAAGGGACTATGGCTACACCTTC. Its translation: CASSLALGGRDYGYTF.

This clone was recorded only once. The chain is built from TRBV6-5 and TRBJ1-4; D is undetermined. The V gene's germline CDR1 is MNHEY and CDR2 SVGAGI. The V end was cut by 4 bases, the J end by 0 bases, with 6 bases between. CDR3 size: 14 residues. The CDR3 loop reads CASSFGTTNEKLFF. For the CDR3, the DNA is TGTGCCAGCAGTTTTGGGACAACTAATGAAAAACTGTTTTTT.

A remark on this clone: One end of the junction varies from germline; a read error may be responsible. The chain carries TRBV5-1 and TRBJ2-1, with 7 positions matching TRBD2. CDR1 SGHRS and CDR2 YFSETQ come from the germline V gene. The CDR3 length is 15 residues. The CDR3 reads CAGSPLTGGYNEQFF. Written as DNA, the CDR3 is TGCGCCGGCAGCCCCCTTACGGGAGGCTACAATGAGCAGTTCTTC.

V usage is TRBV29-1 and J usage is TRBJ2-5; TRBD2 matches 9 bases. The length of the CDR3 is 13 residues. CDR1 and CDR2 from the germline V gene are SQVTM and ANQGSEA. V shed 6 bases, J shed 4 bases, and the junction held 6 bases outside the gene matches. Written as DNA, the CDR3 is TGCAGCGTCGGCCCGACTAGCGGAGAGACCCAGTACTTC. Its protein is CSVGPTSGETQYF. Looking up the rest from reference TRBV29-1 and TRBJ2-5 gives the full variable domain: SAVISQKPSRDICQRGTSLTIQCQVDSQVTMMFWYRQQPGQSLTLIATANQGSEATYESGFVIDKFPISRPNLTFSTLTVSNMSPEDSSIYLCSVGPTSGETQYFGPGTRLLVL.

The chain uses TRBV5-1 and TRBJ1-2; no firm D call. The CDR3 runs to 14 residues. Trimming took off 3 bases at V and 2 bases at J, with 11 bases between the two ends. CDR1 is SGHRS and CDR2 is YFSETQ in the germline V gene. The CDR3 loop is CASSSSTSNYGYTF. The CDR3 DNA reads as TGCGCCAGCAGCTCCTCTACCTCCAACTATGGCTACACCTTC.

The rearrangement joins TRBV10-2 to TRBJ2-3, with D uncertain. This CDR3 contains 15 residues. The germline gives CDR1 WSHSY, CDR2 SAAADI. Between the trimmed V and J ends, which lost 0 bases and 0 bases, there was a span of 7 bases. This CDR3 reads CASSESVASTDTQYF. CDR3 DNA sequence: TGCGCCAGCAGTGAGTCGGTGGCTAGCACAGATACGCAGTATTTT.

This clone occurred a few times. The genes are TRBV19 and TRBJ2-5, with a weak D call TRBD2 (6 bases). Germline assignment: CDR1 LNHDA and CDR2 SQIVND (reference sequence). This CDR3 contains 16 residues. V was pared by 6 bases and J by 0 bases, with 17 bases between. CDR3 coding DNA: TGTGCCAGTAGCGACCGGGAGCCAGGGTACCAAGAGACCCAGTACTTC. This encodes CASSDREPGYQETQYF.

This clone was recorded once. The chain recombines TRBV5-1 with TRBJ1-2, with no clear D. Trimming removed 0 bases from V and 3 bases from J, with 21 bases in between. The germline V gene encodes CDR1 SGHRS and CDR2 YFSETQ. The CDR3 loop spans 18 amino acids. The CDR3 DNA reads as TGCGCCAGCAGCTTGGGAATTTCAGGTGGCCCCGGCGACTATGGCTACACCTTC. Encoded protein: CASSLGISGGPGDYGYTF.

CDR3 DNA: TGTGCCAGCTCCCAGTCGCTTGTAGATGGCTACACCTTC. This codes for CASSQSLVDGYTF. The genes are TRBV18 and TRBJ1-2; D is undetermined. Germline lookup yields CDR1 KGHSH and CDR2 LQKENI. Deletions cut 6 bases from V and 6 bases from J, with 14 bases between. The length of the CDR3 is 13 residues. Based on the CDR3 plus reference TRBV18 and TRBJ1-2, the full variable domain is NAGVMQNPRHLVRRRGQEARLRCSPMKGHSHVYWYRQLPEEGLKFMVYLQKENIIDESGMPKERFSAEFPKEGPSILRIQQVVRGDSAAYFCASSQSLVDGYTFGSGTRLTVV.

The CDR3, as DNA: TGTGCCAGCAGTTTACCAACCGGGGAGCTGTTTTTT. Translating it yields CASSLPTGELFF. The gene calls are TRBV28 and TRBJ2-2; no firm D call. Germline values: CDR1 MDHEN, CDR2 SYDVKM. The V and J ends lost 2 bases and 5 bases respectively, with 3 bases between them. CDR3 length: 12 residues.

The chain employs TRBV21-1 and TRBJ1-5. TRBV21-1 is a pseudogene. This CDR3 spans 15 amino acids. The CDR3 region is CASSKRGGRNQPQHF. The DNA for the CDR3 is TGTGCCAGCAGCAAGCGGGGGGGACGCAATCAGCCCCAGCATTTT.

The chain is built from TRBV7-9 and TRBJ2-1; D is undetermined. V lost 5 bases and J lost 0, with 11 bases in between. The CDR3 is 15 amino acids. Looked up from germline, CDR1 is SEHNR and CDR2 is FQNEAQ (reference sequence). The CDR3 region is CASSPGLSSYNEQFF. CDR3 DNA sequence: TGTGCCAGCAGCCCGGGTCTGAGCTCCTACAATGAGCAGTTCTTC. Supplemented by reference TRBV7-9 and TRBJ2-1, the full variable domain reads DTGVSQNPRHKITKRGQNVTFRCDPISEHNRLYWYRQTLGQGPEFLTYFQNEAQLEKSRLLSDRFSAERPKGSFSTLEIQRTEQGDSAMYLCASSPGLSSYNEQFFGPGTRLTVL.